A single sample is the source of the 30 T cell receptor beta chains below, sequenced in a study of identical twins. MiXCR was run by TCRdb on the 5' RACE reads, yielding one entry per CDR3 protein. The sample includes some 590,000 distinct CDR3 sequences, roughly 9.5% of them seen just once. The data also belong to a second study, concerning yellow fever vaccine responses in identical twins.

Sample: PBMCs. These receptors were obtained from a woman in her late teens or twenties in good health.

The rearrangement uses TRBV2 and TRBJ2-2; D possibly corresponds to TRBD2 (6 bases). V lost 8 bases to trimming and J lost 7 bases, with 14 bases between them. Looked up from germline, CDR1 is SNHLY and CDR2 is FYNNEI. The CDR3 contains 13 residues. The CDR3 loop is CASWGERHGELFF. CDR3 sequence (DNA): TGTGCCAGCTGGGGGGAGAGGCACGGGGAGCTGTTTTTT.

There are many counts of this clonotype. This chain links TRBV7-9 with TRBJ1-1, with TRBD1 matching over 10 bases. The CDR3 spans 15 residues. The junction had 9 bases not matched to a gene; V was cut back by 5 bases and J by 6 bases. Germline V lookup: CDR1 SEHNR, CDR2 FQNEAQ (reference sequence). CDR3 sequence reads: CASSLPGQGIPEAFF. CDR3 bases: TGTGCCAGCAGCCTCCCGGGACAGGGGATACCTGAAGCTTTCTTT.

The chain has TRBV5-4 and TRBJ1-2; D perhaps matches TRBD1 (5 bases). This CDR3 is built from 14 residues. Trimming cost V 1 base and J 2 bases, with 9 bases left between them. CDR1 and CDR2 (germline): SGHNT, YYREEE (reference sequence). The chain's CDR3 is CASSLQGQNYGYTF. CDR3 DNA: TGTGCCAGCAGCTTGCAGGGCCAAAACTATGGCTACACCTTC.

V usage is TRBV11-2 and J usage is TRBJ2-3; 9 bases match TRBD2. CDR3 size: 18 residues. The germline CDR1 and CDR2 sequences are SGHAT and FQNNGV. Trimming cost V 2 bases and J 6 bases; bases outside gene matches: 15. CDR3 region: CASSLLGTSGPRFDTQYF. Here the CDR3 DNA reads TGTGCCAGCAGCTTACTTGGTACTAGCGGGCCACGGTTTGATACGCAGTATTTT.

The rearrangement joins TRBV27 to TRBJ2-1; D uncertain. V was trimmed by 4 bases and J by 4 bases, leaving 14 bases between them. Germline loops: CDR1 MNHEY, CDR2 SMNVEV (reference sequence). The CDR3 sequence is 15 residues long. DNA for the CDR3: TGTGCCAGCAGTTCAATAACGAAGGGATACAATGAGCAGTTCTTC. This translates into CASSSITKGYNEQFF.

CDR3: CASSRISGFSPGTDTQYF. In nucleotides, the CDR3 is TGTGCCAGCAGTCGAATTTCAGGGTTTTCTCCAGGCACAGATACGCAGTATTTT. V gene TRBV27 combines with J gene TRBJ2-3; D possibly corresponds to TRBD1 (5 bases). Germline-derived CDR1 and CDR2 are MNHEY and SMNVEV (reference sequence). V lost 5 bases, J lost 1 base, and 22 bases lay in between. CDR3 length: 18 residues.

The rearrangement links TRBV9 to TRBJ2-7; D call uncertain. The CDR3 is 16 residues long. V was trimmed by 0 bases and J by 3 bases, leaving 16 bases between them. From germline, CDR1 is SGDLS and CDR2 YYNGEE. The CDR3 sequence: CASSVGPEADLYEQYF. In DNA form, the CDR3 reads TGTGCCAGCAGCGTAGGTCCCGAAGCCGACCTCTACGAGCAGTACTTC.

As for this clonotype: A read error may account for a junction end that differs from germline. The rearrangement links TRBV20-1 to TRBJ2-2, with D perhaps TRBD2 (5 bases). The germline V gene encodes CDR1 DFQATT and CDR2 SNEGSKA (reference sequence). This CDR3 contains 17 residues. CDR3 region: CCARDSRGSANTGELFF. CDR3 DNA: TGCTGTGCTAGAGATTCTCGGGGAAGTGCGAACACCGGGGAGCTGTTTTTT.

This clonotype was observed a few times. The chain joins TRBV4-2 to TRBJ2-3; 8 nucleotides agree with TRBD2. The CDR3 runs 18 residues. The V gene's germline CDR1 is LGHNA and CDR2 YNFKEQ. The V gene end was trimmed by 0 bases and the J gene end by 4 bases; junction bases not matched to a gene: 12. CDR3 nucleotides: TGTGCCAGCAGCCAAGACCCGGCCCCGGGGGGGCAGGCAGATACGCAGTATTTT. Residues: CASSQDPAPGGQADTQYF.

Here the CDR3 reads CASSVDRGGSEQYF. CDR3 nucleotides: TGTGCCAGCAGCGTCGACAGGGGTGGGAGCGAGCAGTACTTC. The V and J genes are TRBV9 and TRBJ2-7, with 8 bases matching TRBD1. The length of the CDR3 is 14 residues. The V gene end was trimmed by 2 bases and the J gene end by 6 bases; junction bases not matched to a gene: 7. Germline V gene data show CDR1 as SGDLS and CDR2 as YYNGEE.

This clonotype came up a few times. The genes are TRBV24-1 and TRBJ2-1; 10 bases align to TRBD1. Germline V CDR1 and CDR2: KGHDR, SFDVKD. CDR3 length equals 15 residues. V lost 7 bases, J lost 3 bases, and 5 bases stayed unmatched. The CDR3 DNA is TGTGCCACCAGGACGGGGGACAGGGGCTACAATGAGCAGTTCTTC. Encoded protein: CATRTGDRGYNEQFF.

This clonotype was detected ten times or more. The chain is built from TRBV19 and TRBJ2-7; D may be TRBD2 (6 bases). V was shortened by 9 bases and J by 3 bases, with 9 bases between the two germline ends. Germline-derived CDR1 and CDR2 are LNHDA and SQIVND (reference sequence). CDR3 length: 11 residues. The CDR3: CASRRGYEQYF. DNA of the CDR3: TGTGCCAGCAGGCGGGGCTACGAGCAGTACTTC.

This clonotype has at least ten counts. The chain recombines TRBV7-2 with TRBJ2-5, with TRBD2 identical over 10 bases. The length of the CDR3 is 16 residues. Germline V gives CDR1 SGHTA, CDR2 FQGNSA. The V segment lost 1 base and the J segment 5 bases; nucleotides outside the gene matches: 7. The CDR3 spells CASSLGQRGGAETQYF. Here the CDR3 DNA reads TGTGCCAGCAGCTTAGGCCAGCGGGGGGGCGCGGAGACCCAGTACTTC.

This clonotype was recorded many times. This chain connects TRBV29-1 to TRBJ2-5, with D unclear. The germline gives CDR1 SQVTM, CDR2 ANQGSEA. Trimming took 7 bases from V and 5 from J, leaving 26 bases between them. The CDR3 sequence is 16 residues long. The CDR3: CSARIRRAAARETQYF. The CDR3 coding sequence is TGCAGCGCCCGGATAAGACGGGCCGCAGCCAGGGAGACCCAGTACTTC.

The chain carries TRBV11-2 and TRBJ2-1; D is tentatively TRBD1 or TRBD2 (6 bases each). V lost 5 bases and J 3 bases, leaving 17 bases between the germline ends. Germline assignment: CDR1 SGHAT and CDR2 FQNNGV. The CDR3 is 16 residues long. The CDR3 here is CASSPIGGHLYNEQFF. As DNA, the CDR3 is TGTGCCAGCAGCCCAATCGGGGGACACCTCTACAATGAGCAGTTCTTC.

This clonotype showed up just a few times. J is TRBJ2-1 and V is TRBV5-1, with 14 positions matching TRBD2. Germline V gene sequence: CDR1 SGHRS, CDR2 YFSETQ. This CDR3 comprises 18 residues. V dropped 3 bases and J dropped 0; count of bases not matched to a gene: 5. CDR3 region: CASSWTSGGQSSYNEQFF. CDR3 DNA: TGCGCCAGCAGCTGGACTAGCGGGGGGCAGAGCTCCTACAATGAGCAGTTCTTC.

This sequence joins TRBV14 and TRBJ2-7; D is tentatively TRBD1 or TRBD2 (5 bases each). The germline V gene encodes CDR1 SGHDN and CDR2 FVKESK. V lost 4 bases to trimming and J lost 3 bases, with 7 bases between them. The CDR3 extends over 12 amino acids. The CDR3 DNA sequence: TGTGCCAGCAGCCGGGGGTACTACGAGCAGTACTTC. This encodes CASSRGYYEQYF.

This clonotype was counted a few times. V and J are TRBV20-1 and TRBJ1-1; no reliable D call. Germline CDR1 is DFQATT and CDR2 is SNEGSKA (reference sequence). Trimming stripped 6 bases from V and 3 bases from J, with 8 bases between. This CDR3 has 11 amino acids. The chain's CDR3 is CSALGDTEAFF. As DNA, the CDR3 is TGCAGTGCCCTGGGAGACACTGAAGCTTTCTTT.

This clonotype was observed a handful of times. The chain employs TRBV29-1 and TRBJ2-1; D not resolved. V was cut by 7 bases and J by 8 bases, with 15 bases left in between. CDR3 size: 12 residues. In germline, CDR1 is SQVTM, CDR2 ANQGSEA. CDR3 residues: CSAAPAFDEQFF. CDR3 in DNA: TGCAGCGCCGCACCTGCGTTCGATGAGCAGTTCTTC.

There are a few counts of this clonotype. The J gene is TRBJ2-2, the V gene TRBV6-1; 9 nucleotides align to TRBD1. There are 17 residues in the CDR3. V shed 6 bases and J 1 base; nucleotides not matched to a gene: 9. Germline CDR1 and CDR2: MNHNS and SASEGT. The CDR3 nucleotides are TGTGCCAGCAGGTCAACTACGGGACAGGGGAACACCGGGGAGCTGTTTTTT. It specifies CASRSTTGQGNTGELFF.

This clonotype was seen only a few times. The chain has TRBV6-1 and TRBJ2-7; D possibly corresponds to TRBD2 (7 bases). Germline-derived CDR1 and CDR2 are MNHNS and SASEGT. Trimming left V 8 bases short and J 2 bases short, with 19 bases between. This CDR3 contains 15 residues. The CDR3 loop reads CASRPEGRGAYEQYF. Here the CDR3 DNA reads TGTGCCAGCCGACCCGAGGGGAGGGGGGCCTACGAGCAGTACTTC.

This clonotype was picked up many times. V gene TRBV2 combines with J gene TRBJ1-1; D unclear. Germline V gene sequence: CDR1 SNHLY, CDR2 FYNNEI. CDR3 size: 13 residues. Trimming removed 6 bases from V and 3 bases from J, with 11 bases in between. The CDR3 sequence is CASSVTGYTEAFF. CDR3 in DNA: TGTGCCAGCAGCGTAACGGGGTACACTGAAGCTTTCTTT.

This clonotype occurred once. The CDR3 loop reads CASRPVGTMGYTF. CDR3 DNA sequence: TGTGCCAGTAGACCTGTAGGTACTATGGGCTACACCTTC. This chain joins TRBV19 and TRBJ1-2; D gene ambiguous. Germline-derived CDR1 and CDR2 are LNHDA and SQIVND (reference sequence). This CDR3 is built from 13 residues. The V end was cut by 6 bases, the J end by 8 bases, with 16 bases between.

This clonotype was seen repeatedly, ten times or more. The genes are TRBV5-1 and TRBJ2-2; perhaps TRBD1 as D (6 bases). Germline-derived CDR1 and CDR2 are SGHRS and YFSETQ. The V end was cut by 0 bases, the J end by 6 bases, with 9 bases between. CDR3 length: 14 residues. The DNA of the CDR3 is TGCGCCAGCAGCTTGGACAACAGGGCCGGGGAGCTGTTTTTT. The encoded protein is CASSLDNRAGELFF. Supplemented by reference TRBV5-1 and TRBJ2-2, the full variable domain reads KAGVTQTPRYLIKTRGQQVTLSCSPISGHRSVSWYQQTPGQGLQFLFEYFSETQRNKGNFPGRFSGRQFSNSRSEMNVSTLELGDSALYLCASSLDNRAGELFFGEGSRLTVL.

J is TRBJ2-3 and V is TRBV20-1; the D gene is possibly TRBD2 (6 bases). Germline CDR1 DFQATT, CDR2 SNEGSKA (reference sequence). This CDR3 is built from 15 residues. Between the trimmed V and J ends, which lost 3 bases and 4 bases, there was a span of 17 bases. In nucleotides, the CDR3 is TGCAGTGCTAGGATCCGGGGGATCGGGGCAGATACGCAGTATTTT. Residues: CSARIRGIGADTQYF.

This clonotype was detected ten times or more. V usage is TRBV7-2 and J usage is TRBJ2-7; 8 bases map to TRBD1. Germline V gene data show CDR1 as SGHTA and CDR2 as FQGNSA. The CDR3 loop spans 13 amino acids. The V segment lost 4 bases and the J segment 3 bases; nucleotides outside the gene matches: 2. This chain's CDR3 is CASSSGQDYEQYF. For the CDR3, the DNA is TGTGCCAGCAGCTCGGGACAGGACTACGAGCAGTACTTC.

V usage is TRBV6-4 and J usage is TRBJ1-5, with 9 bases aligning to TRBD1. This CDR3 has 19 residues. The V gene end was trimmed by 11 bases and the J gene end by 0 bases; junction bases not matched to a gene: 20. Germline lookup yields CDR1 MRHNA and CDR2 SNTAGT. The chain's CDR3 is CALSMGQGLGGDSNQPQHF. CDR3 coding DNA: TGTGCCCTCAGTATGGGACAGGGTCTGGGTGGGGATAGCAATCAGCCCCAGCATTTT.

In this sample, this clonotype turned up many times. The genes are TRBV5-1 and TRBJ2-1, with a tentative D call TRBD2 (5 bases). The V end was cut by 0 bases, the J end by 1 base, with 8 bases between. The CDR3 totals 15 residues. Germline values: CDR1 SGHRS, CDR2 YFSETQ. Written as DNA, the CDR3 is TGCGCCAGCAGCTTGGAACGGGGTTCCTACAATGAGCAGTTCTTC. Its protein is CASSLERGSYNEQFF.

This clonotype was seen repeatedly, ten times or more. This sequence joins TRBV7-9 and TRBJ1-1; D may be TRBD1 (6 bases). Germline CDR1 SEHNR, CDR2 FQNEAQ (reference sequence). This CDR3 has 13 amino acids. V shed 8 bases and J shed 4 bases, with 14 bases lying between them. CDR3 DNA: TGTGCCAGCGAGCTAACAGGGATCACTGAAGCTTTCTTT. Protein product: CASELTGITEAFF.

This clonotype was detected many times. The V gene is TRBV24-1, the J gene TRBJ1-1, with D uncertain. The germline CDR1 and CDR2 sequences are KGHDR and SFDVKD. The V gene lost 5 bases and the J gene lost 1 base, with 10 bases spanning the gap. This CDR3 spans 14 amino acids. CDR3 in DNA: TGTGCCACCAGTGCTCCAGCGACGAACACTGAAGCTTTCTTT. Its translation is CATSAPATNTEAFF.